This T cell receptor beta chain appears in the sequencing data of a study of T cells after yellow fever vaccination (dated by TCRdb to between 2019 and 2020). About the investigation overall: Libraries from fractions with low cell numbers were prepared with the SMART-Seq v4 Ultra Low Input RNA kit. To follow T-cell clones before and after primary and booster YFV17D yellow fever vaccination, bulk TCR alpha and beta repertoires were sequenced over time. Two healthy male donors, one aged 18 to 30 and one aged 30 to 40 years, made up the cohort. Bulk PBMC replicates and cell subsets were isolated from blood drawn at multiple timepoints before and after both primary and secondary immunization.

Here is what the overall study found, with its caveats: FACS-sorted repertoires could contain abundant contaminating clonotypes from the bulk population, so computational filtering was required. A small fraction of clonotypes appeared in both the CD4 and CD8 compartments, likely as a result of convergent recombination. Most clones expanded after primary vaccination (almost 97% of CD4 and 88% of CD8) were re-detected after the booster, suggesting that broad memory maintenance occurred. The secondary T-cell response was found to be weaker but faster than the primary response, with a peak reached on day 5 rather than on day 15. The study included only two donors, which limits how far the findings can be generalized.

The treatment or condition label here, explained by the study, means: live attenuated yellow fever vaccine strain. A standard Ficoll-Paque protocol was used to isolate PBMCs from peripheral blood. Dynabeads CD4 and CD8 positive selection kits were used to isolate the CD4 and CD8 T-cell fractions. RNA was extracted with TriZol from bulk PBMCs, CD4 and CD8 fractions, and dextramer-positive and dextramer-negative fractions. The germline V gene (reference sequence) specifies SGHNT as CDR1 and YYREEE as CDR2. From the cysteine through the phenylalanine, the CDR3 covers 14 amino acids. This entry keeps only the CDR3 DNA: 42 bases, framed from base 1. Reads for this sample came from an Illumina NovaSeq 6000. TCR cDNA was made using 5'RACE template switching, a step that added a universal primer site and unique molecular identifiers. cDNA synthesis was primed from both the TCR alpha and TCR beta constant segments. Library amplification involved two PCR steps, and the second step added sample barcodes and sequencing adapters. Libraries were sequenced on Illumina HiSeq 2500 (2x100 bp) or NovaSeq (2x150 bp). On the authors' methods: MIGEC was used to demultiplex reads and collapse the reads into UMI consensus sequences, and MiXCR was used for V(D)J alignment. Vaccine-responding clonotypes were defined with edgeR using replicate PBMC samples, requiring FDR below 0.01 and a log2 fold change above 5 up to day 15. Bulk clonotypes were assigned CD4 or CD8 identity according to which sequenced CD4 or CD8 repertoire held them at higher abundance. Using fastp trimming at Q25 and MiXCR clonotype assembly, TCRdb reanalyzed the public sequencing data and kept in-frame beta chains. When rows share a CDR3 protein, they turn into one entry using the most common DNA and genes. These V and J calls rely on TCRdb rather than the paper's analysis. Counted in this sample were around 100,000 distinct CDR3 sequences; around 5.8% of them appeared once. The leading ten clones occupy 35% to 50% of the sample.

This clonotype turned up a few times. The clone's antigen remains unknown. A read error may account for a junction end that differs from germline. The specimen comprised CD8+ T cells sorted from PBMCs, sampled 10 days after the yellow fever booster vaccination. Rearrangement joined TRBV5-4 to TRBJ2-7; the D segment could be TRBD1, given 7 matching bases. The sequence was collected from a man younger than 35 who received the YFV17D yellow fever vaccine. The CDR3 region: CASSFQGGSSEQYF. The DNA sequence reads TGTGCCAGCAGCTTCCAGGGGGGATCCTCCGAGCAGTACTTC.